This entry lists 23 T cell receptor beta chains sequenced from one sample in a study of cytomegalovirus exposure and HLA in healthy donors. This table comes from immunoSEQ multiplex PCR, and its TCRdb copy is limited to in-frame clones, with some not included. The data contain more than 55,000 clones, 94% of them seen just once; the ten biggest clones take up about 0.63%. The sample comprised PBMCs. All receptors come from a woman aged 18 to 35 in good health and CMV-seronegative.

CDR3 amino acids: CASSFRAGRSYEQYF. CDR3 in DNA: TGTGCCAGCAGTTTTCGGGCAGGGAGGTCCTACGAGCAGTACTTC. The chain couples TRBV27 to TRBJ2-7, with D perhaps matching TRBD2 (6 bases). There are 15 residues in the CDR3. Germline CDR1 MNHEY, CDR2 SMNVEV (reference sequence). V dropped 3 bases and J dropped 1 base, with 13 bases sitting between them.

The chain combines TRBV18 with TRBJ2-7, with D maybe TRBD2 (7 bases). CDR1 and CDR2 from the germline V gene are KGHSH and LQKENI. The CDR3 has 13 residues. Trimming left V 5 bases short and J 6 bases short, with 14 bases between. The CDR3 here is CASSGRGGGEQYF. The CDR3 nucleotides are TGTGCCAGCTCAGGAAGGGGAGGGGGCGAGCAGTACTTC.

The chain employs TRBV5-6 and TRBJ1-3; TRBD1 is a possible D gene (5 bases). The CDR3 has 17 amino acids. Germline-derived CDR1 and CDR2 are SGHDT and YYEEEE. Trimming cost V 3 bases and J 7 bases, with 23 bases left between them. CDR3 in DNA: TGTGCCAGCAGCTGGCGGACACCGGCGGGAGTTATGAACACCATATATTTT. It is translated as CASSWRTPAGVMNTIYF.

The chain couples TRBV11-3 to TRBJ1-1; D remains ambiguous. V was pared by 5 bases and J by 4 bases, with 11 bases between. The CDR3 extends over 13 amino acids. CDR1 is SGHNT, CDR2 YENEEA, per germline. The CDR3 region is CASSPYPGTEAFF. CDR3 DNA: TGTGCCAGCAGCCCTTATCCAGGCACTGAAGCTTTCTTT.

Turning to this clone: The junction departs from the called germline gene at one end, perhaps through a read error. This rearrangement joins TRBV18 to TRBJ1-1; D may be TRBD1 (6 bases). From germline, CDR1 is KGHSH and CDR2 LQKENI. CDR3 length: 18 residues. The CDR3 region is CASSPLPPQGAPTVSPLF. For the CDR3, the DNA is TGTGCCAGCTCACCTTTACCCCCACAGGGAGCCCCGACCGTATCCCCTTTATTT. The variable domain in full, completed from reference TRBV18 and TRBJ1-1, reads NAGVMQNPRHLVRRRGQEARLRCSPMKGHSHVYWYRQLPEEGLKFMVYLQKENIIDESGMPKERFSAEFPKEGPSILRIQQVVRGDSAAYFCASSPLPPQGAPTVSPLFGQGTRLTVV.

The rearrangement uses TRBV6-6 and TRBJ2-5; TRBD2 is a possible D gene (5 bases). Trimming left V 0 bases short and J 5 bases short, with 10 bases between. In germline, CDR1 is MNHNY, CDR2 SVGAGI (reference sequence). CDR3 length equals 14 residues. CDR3 protein: CASSYSRVGETQYF. In nucleotides, the CDR3 is TGTGCCAGCAGTTACTCGAGGGTGGGTGAGACCCAGTACTTC.

This sequence joins TRBV5-5 and TRBJ1-1, with a weak D call TRBD1 (5 bases). Trimming cost V 0 bases and J 12 bases, with 21 bases left between them. Germline V gives CDR1 SGHKS, CDR2 YYEKEE (reference sequence). This CDR3 has 15 residues. CDR3 coding DNA: TGTGCCAGCAGCTTGGAAAGGGGCGGGGGGGTAAGGACTTTCTTT. Protein sequence: CASSLERGGGVRTFF.

The chain joins TRBV6-6 to TRBJ1-3; 7 bases line up with TRBD1. With 0 bases clipped from V and 0 bases from J, the junction kept 2 bases outside the gene matches. The CDR3 length is 16 residues. Germline loops: CDR1 MNHNY, CDR2 SVGAGI (reference sequence). The DNA for the CDR3 is TGTGCCAGCAGTTACTCAGACAGGGCCTCTGGAAACACCATATATTTT. Protein sequence: CASSYSDRASGNTIYF.

The chain couples TRBV4-3 to TRBJ2-7, with 8 bases lining up with TRBD1. Per germline, CDR1 LGHNA and CDR2 YSLEER. This CDR3 region has 14 residues. The V segment lost 5 bases and the J segment 3 bases; nucleotides outside the gene matches: 6. CDR3 in DNA: TGCGCCAGCAGCTTTGGACAGGGTGACTACGAGCAGTACTTC. Amino acids: CASSFGQGDYEQYF.

The rearrangement joins TRBV9 to TRBJ2-5, with a tentative D call TRBD2 (5 bases). Trimming removed 3 bases from V and 4 bases from J, with 13 bases in between. This CDR3 spans 14 amino acids. In germline, CDR1 is SGDLS, CDR2 YYNGEE. The CDR3 DNA reads as TGTGCCAGCAGCGCATGGGAGAGCGGAGAGACCCAGTACTTC. Residues: CASSAWESGETQYF.

This clone has only a few counts. This chain joins TRBV11-2 and TRBJ2-1; 7 bases agree with TRBD1. The CDR3 spans 12 residues. Germline V CDR1 and CDR2: SGHAT, FQNNGV. The ends lost 5 bases at V and 9 bases at J; junction bases unmatched: 4. CDR3 bases: TGTGCCAGCAGCACAGGGGTCGGTGAGCAGTTCTTC. Translating gives CASSTGVGEQFF.

V is TRBV11-1 and J is TRBJ2-7; possible D gene TRBD2, 5 bases. The CDR3 contains 14 residues. The V and J ends lost 5 bases and 0 bases respectively, with 11 bases between them. Germline V gene lookup returns CDR1 SGHAT and CDR2 FQDESV (reference sequence). DNA for the CDR3: TGTGCCAGCAGCCCCTTGGAGGTCTCCTACGAGCAGTACTTC. The encoded protein is CASSPLEVSYEQYF.

This clone was detected once. The chain carries TRBV18 and TRBJ2-1; the match to TRBD2 covers 8 bases. The V gene's germline CDR1 is KGHSH and CDR2 LQKENI. The trim removed 0 bases at V and 7 bases at J, leaving 2 bases unmatched. This CDR3 is built from 14 residues. In DNA form, the CDR3 reads TGTGCCAGCTCACCACCCTCGGGAGGGAATGAGCAGTTCTTC. This encodes CASSPPSGGNEQFF.

The rearrangement links TRBV5-5 to TRBJ2-5, with 7 nucleotides matching TRBD2. The CDR3 sequence is 17 residues long. Germline lookup yields CDR1 SGHKS and CDR2 YYEKEE (reference sequence). V lost 0 bases to trimming and J lost 5 bases; unmatched junction nucleotides: 13. In nucleotides, the CDR3 is TGTGCCAGCAGCTTGGGCGCTAGCGGACCCTCCAGGGAGACCCAGTACTTC. Its protein product is CASSLGASGPSRETQYF.

The CDR3 is CASSLTGTRGLNEQFF. CDR3 coding DNA: TGCGCCAGCAGCCTAACCGGGACTAGGGGCCTCAATGAGCAGTTCTTC. The chain is built from TRBV4-3 and TRBJ2-1; TRBD2 matches 8 bases. The CDR3 sequence is 16 residues long. Germline CDR1 LGHNA, CDR2 YSLEER. Trimming removed 4 bases from V and 6 bases from J; junction bases left unmatched: 11.

The V and J genes are TRBV4-3 and TRBJ1-1; a possible D gene is TRBD1 (5 bases). The V end was cut by 3 bases, the J end by 6 bases, with 14 bases between. This CDR3 has 14 amino acids. Germline V gene sequence: CDR1 LGHNA, CDR2 YSLEER. The CDR3 loop is CASSQGEGFAEAFF. The CDR3 nucleotides are TGCGCCAGCAGCCAGGGGGAGGGGTTCGCTGAAGCTTTCTTT.

The rearrangement joins TRBV5-1 to TRBJ2-1; 8 nucleotides align to TRBD1. Germline V gene sequence: CDR1 SGHRS, CDR2 YFSETQ. The CDR3 runs to 16 residues. The trim removed 3 bases at V and 9 bases at J, leaving 14 bases unmatched. The CDR3 nucleotides read TGCGCCAGCAGCTCCACCACCGGACAGGGTTCGGTTGAGCAGTTCTTC. Its protein is CASSSTTGQGSVEQFF.

This chain connects TRBV9 to TRBJ2-7; TRBD1 matches 7 bases. Germline V gene data show CDR1 as SGDLS and CDR2 as YYNGEE. The V gene end was trimmed by 3 bases and the J gene end by 2 bases; junction bases not matched to a gene: 8. This CDR3 is 15 amino acids long. The DNA for the CDR3 is TGTGCCAGCAGCGGACACCGGGACAGACCCTACGAGCAGTACTTC. Its translation is CASSGHRDRPYEQYF.

The CDR3 protein is CASSLSGVGQYGYTF. The CDR3 region has the DNA TGTGCCAGCAGCCTATCAGGGGTAGGGCAGTATGGCTACACCTTC. The chain employs TRBV5-4 and TRBJ1-2; D might be TRBD1 (6 bases). V dropped 4 bases and J dropped 5 bases, with 18 bases sitting between them. This CDR3 is 15 amino acids long. Germline CDR1 is SGHNT and CDR2 is YYREEE (reference sequence).

The J gene is TRBJ1-2, the V gene TRBV5-4, with 7 bases identical to TRBD1. Germline CDR1 reads SGHNT; CDR2 reads YYREEE (reference sequence). J was trimmed by 6 bases and V by 0 bases; bases with no gene match: 8. This CDR3 has 15 residues. CDR3 in DNA: TGTGCCAGCAGCTTGGCCGGGGAAGGGGGCCATGGCTACACCTTC. Its translation is CASSLAGEGGHGYTF.

CDR3 DNA sequence: TGTGCCAGCAGCTCGAAGGGACTAGCGGGGGGCAACACATTTATAGAGCAGTTCTTC. Encoded protein: CASSSKGLAGGNTFIEQFF. The chain employs TRBV9 and TRBJ2-1; 15 nucleotides match TRBD2. Per germline, CDR1 SGDLS and CDR2 YYNGEE. With V trimmed by 4 bases and J by 10 bases, 18 bases remained unmatched. This CDR3 contains 19 residues.

The rearrangement links TRBV19 to TRBJ2-1, with 11 bases fitting TRBD1. The CDR3 consists of 16 residues. Unmatched junction bases numbered 8, after V lost 4 bases and J lost 6 bases. Germline V gene sequence: CDR1 LNHDA, CDR2 SQIVND (reference sequence). The CDR3 bases are TGTGCCAGTAGTACCCCGGGACAGGGGGGTTTCAATGAGCAGTTCTTC. Protein product: CASSTPGQGGFNEQFF.

The chain links TRBV30 to TRBJ1-2, with D tentatively TRBD1 (5 bases). Per the germline V gene, CDR1 is GTSNPN and CDR2 is SVGIG (reference sequence). CDR3 length: 11 amino acids. Between the trimmed V and J ends, which lost 3 bases and 8 bases, there was a span of 10 bases. CDR3 coding DNA: TGTGCCTGGAGCCCAGGGCAGGGCTACACCTTC. Translated, it gives CAWSPGQGYTF.